This T cell receptor (beta chain) came from a study of T cells in narcolepsy (dated by TCRdb to the late 2010s). General notes on the study: Patients with narcolepsy type 1 or type 2 (NT1, NT2) were enrolled in the study together with healthy control donors. The study sought autoreactive T cells targeting hypocretin neuron self-antigens (hypocretin, TRIB2) in narcolepsy patients, using TCR Vbeta sequencing to track clonotypes in blood and CSF. The research as a whole found: Plots that compared CSF and blood CD4+ T cell clonotypes from the same patient highlighted HCRT-specific and TRIB2-specific autoreactive clonotypes. Autoreactive clonotypes were reported to be detected serially in the blood of the same patients and of different patients, but not in the blood of healthy controls. No sequences matching autoreactive T cell clones were present in some of the blood memory CD4+ repertoires from patients and controls. Patients and controls had comparable numbers of sequenced blood memory CD4+ clonotypes, averaging about 37,000 and 33,000, respectively.

For TCR Vbeta sequencing, memory CD4+ T cells were sorted ex vivo from the peripheral blood of narcolepsy patients and healthy controls. V is pared back by 2 bases and J by 5 bases, with 9 bases lying between the germline termini. Inclusive of the bounding cysteine and phenylalanine, the CDR3 is 13 residues long. The only DNA kept is the CDR3, 39 bases in frame from the first base. As encoded in the germline V gene, CDR1 is SGHTA while CDR2 is FQGNSA. As regards this clone: It lacks a known antigen. Base-call qualities are not available, and no considerably larger clone is one nucleotide away.

The library was made by the immunoSEQ multiplex PCR assay. TCRdb obtained this table from immuneACCESS and retained in-frame rearrangements with V and J assigned. These tables miss some clones; where compared with another copy, unresolved V genes account for less than half of the shortfall, and the remainder is unexplained. The sample data list 15,000 to 20,000 clones, and approximately 84% of these were observed just once. The ten biggest clones cover 0.72% of the sample. The V gene is TRBV7-2 and the J gene is TRBJ2-5, with no reliable assignment of the D segment. Specimen: memory (CD45RA-) CD4+ T cells from blood. Reading the label with the study, this specimen's cell subset or site is: memory T cells sorted ex vivo from peripheral blood. The sequence came from a human donor in good health. The CDR3 in this case is CASSLLSGETQYF. The nucleotides read TGTGCCAGCAGCTTATTATCGGGCGAGACCCAGTACTTC.